This T cell receptor (beta chain) was captured in a study of T cells after yellow fever vaccination. The CDR3 sequence is 14 residues long. Germline assignment: CDR1 SGHRS and CDR2 YFSETQ. Trimming cost V 4 bases and J 6 bases, with 17 bases left between them. Each CDR3 protein is one row after TCRdb ran MiXCR on the 5' RACE reads. The data show 150,000 to 200,000 distinct CDR3 sequences, with 5.5% to 7.5% seen just once and 2.9% held by the top ten. This clonotype appeared many times. This specimen was CD4+ T cells sorted from PBMCs, taken on the day of the first yellow fever vaccination. J is TRBJ2-7 and V is TRBV5-1, with D possibly called TRBD1 or TRBD2 (6 bases each). This sequence was found in a man aged 18 to 29 who received the YFV17D yellow fever vaccine. DNA of the CDR3: TGCGCCAGCAGCCCGACGGAGGGGGGATCCGAGCAGTACTTC. Its translation is CASSPTEGGSEQYF.